These T cell receptor beta chains were read from a single sample in a study of blood T cell repertoires in COVID-19. Sequencing was performed with immunoSEQ multiplex PCR; in TCRdb, only in-frame clones are kept and a portion is missing. Of about 340,000 clones detected, 85% to 90% appear once; the ten largest clones hold more than 5%. The source material was peripheral blood. These receptors originate from a woman aged 50 to 60 with COVID-19, enrolled during active disease. The CDR3 runs from the conserved cysteine through the conserved F or W. A D gene is named only where the DNA matches it firmly. Clone sizes are given selectively: once, few, many, or a class where the clone is expanded.

-,14,TRBJ1-1,TRBD1,TRBV2,CATYRDSQSTEAFF,TGTGCCACCTATCGGGACAGTCAATCCACTGAAGCTTTCTTT
-,16,TRBJ1-4,TRBD1,TRBV6-1,CASSGGTGGNLEKLFF,TGTGCCAGCAGTGGGGGGACAGGGGGGAATCTTGAAAAACTGTTTTTT
-,20,TRBJ1-1,TRBD1,TRBV5-1,CASSLAGYSTGLSGSTEAFF,TGCGCCAGCAGCTTGGCCGGGTACTCGACAGGGTTAAGCGGGAGCACTGAAGCTTTCTTT
-,15,TRBJ2-4,-,TRBV25-1,CASSVPLGPKNIQYF,TGTGCCAGCAGTGTCCCACTAGGGCCCAAAAACATTCAGTACTTC
-,13,TRBJ1-1,-,TRBV30,CAWTGHQNTEAFF,TGTGCCTGGACAGGACACCAAAACACTGAAGCTTTCTTT
-,16,TRBJ2-3,TRBD2,TRBV7-6,CASSPRAGGLTDTQYF,TGTGCCAGCAGTCCTAGAGCGGGAGGTTTGACAGATACGCAGTATTTT
-,16,TRBJ2-1,TRBD2,TRBV13,CASSLTLAAVGNEQFF,TGTGCCAGCAGCTTAACGCTAGCGGCGGTGGGCAATGAGCAGTTCTTC
once,14,TRBJ2-1,TRBD2,TRBV7-9,CASSPSGSHNEQFF,TGTGCCAGCTCCCCTAGCGGGAGCCACAATGAGCAGTTCTTC
-,14,TRBJ2-1,-,TRBV4-1,CASSHLGGYNEQFF,TGCGCCAGCAGCCACTTGGGGGGATACAATGAGCAGTTCTTC
-,16,TRBJ2-2,TRBD2,TRBV4-2,CASSRQREANTGELFF,TGTGCCAGCAGCCGTCAGCGGGAGGCGAACACCGGGGAGCTGTTTTTT
few,18,TRBJ1-5,TRBD1,TRBV4-1,CASSQEGTGYYSNQPQHF,TGCGCCAGCAGCCAAGAGGGGACAGGGTATTATAGCAATCAGCCCCAGCATTTT
few,14,TRBJ2-1,TRBD2,TRBV5-1,CASETGTSYSEQFF,TGCGCCAGCGAGACCGGGACTAGTTATTCTGAGCAGTTCTTC
-,15,TRBJ1-1,-,TRBV6-2/TRBV6-3,CASSYSPRTNTEAFF,TGTGCCAGCAGTTACAGCCCGAGGACTAACACTGAAGCTTTCTTT
-,14,TRBJ2-7,-,TRBV5-6,CASSLTGLDVEQYF,TGTGCCAGCAGCTTAACAGGGTTAGATGTCGAGCAGTACTTC
-,12,TRBJ1-1,-,TRBV18,CASSSGSTEAFF,TGTGCCAGCTCATCAGGGTCTACTGAAGCTTTCTTT
-,16,TRBJ1-6,-,TRBV13,CASSLEGGSYNSPLHF,TGTGCCAGCAGCTTAGAAGGGGGCTCCTATAATTCACCCCTCCACTTT
-,17,TRBJ2-1,TRBD1,TRBV14,CASSQHLRDRVYNEQFF,TGTGCCAGCAGCCAACACCTCCGGGACAGGGTTTACAATGAGCAGTTCTTC
-,15,TRBJ2-5,-,TRBV27,CASSAFLGTRETQYF,TGTGCCAGCAGTGCTTTTCTGGGGACACGGGAGACCCAGTACTTC
-,13,TRBJ1-1,-,TRBV7-3,CASSLEVGTEAFF,TGTGCCAGCAGCTTAGAAGTCGGCACTGAAGCTTTCTTT
-,17,TRBJ2-3,TRBD2,TRBV7-2,CASSSGTSGSRVDTQYF,TGTGCCAGCAGCTCTGGGACTAGCGGGAGTAGGGTAGATACGCAGTATTTT
few,12,TRBJ1-1,TRBD1,TRBV6-6,CASSQTGTEAFF,TGTGCCAGCAGCCAGACAGGGACTGAAGCTTTCTTT
-,16,TRBJ2-3,-,TRBV2,CASSEAGGVSTDTQYF,TGTGCCAGCAGTGAAGCGGGCGGGGTTAGCACAGATACGCAGTATTTT
-,17,TRBJ1-2,TRBD1,TRBV23-1,CASSQPIEATGGNGYTF,TGCGCCAGCAGTCAACCGATAGAGGCGACAGGGGGCAATGGCTACACCTTC
-,13,TRBJ2-7,TRBD2,TRBV12-3/TRBV12-4,CASSSGLAGEQYF,TGTGCCAGCAGCTCGGGACTAGCGGGAGAGCAGTACTTC
-,15,TRBJ2-1,-,TRBV7-2,CASSPRTDSYNEQFF,TGTGCCAGCAGCCCGCGGACTGATTCCTACAATGAGCAGTTCTTC
-,14,TRBJ1-2,-,TRBV5-1,CASSLVGGNYGYTF,TGCGCCAGCAGCTTGGTGGGCGGGAACTATGGCTACACCTTC